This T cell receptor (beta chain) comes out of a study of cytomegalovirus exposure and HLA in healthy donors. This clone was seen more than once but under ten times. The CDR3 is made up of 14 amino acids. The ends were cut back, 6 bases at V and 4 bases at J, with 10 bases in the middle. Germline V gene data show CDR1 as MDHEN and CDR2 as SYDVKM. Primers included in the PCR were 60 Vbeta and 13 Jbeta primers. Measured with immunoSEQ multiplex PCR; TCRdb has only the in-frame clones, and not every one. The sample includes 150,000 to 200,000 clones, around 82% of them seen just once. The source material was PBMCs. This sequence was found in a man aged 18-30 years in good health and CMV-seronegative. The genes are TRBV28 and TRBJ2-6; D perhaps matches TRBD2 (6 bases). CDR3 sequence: CASRGTAGANVLTF. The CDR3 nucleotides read TGTGCCAGCAGGGGGACTGCCGGGGCCAACGTCCTGACTTTC.